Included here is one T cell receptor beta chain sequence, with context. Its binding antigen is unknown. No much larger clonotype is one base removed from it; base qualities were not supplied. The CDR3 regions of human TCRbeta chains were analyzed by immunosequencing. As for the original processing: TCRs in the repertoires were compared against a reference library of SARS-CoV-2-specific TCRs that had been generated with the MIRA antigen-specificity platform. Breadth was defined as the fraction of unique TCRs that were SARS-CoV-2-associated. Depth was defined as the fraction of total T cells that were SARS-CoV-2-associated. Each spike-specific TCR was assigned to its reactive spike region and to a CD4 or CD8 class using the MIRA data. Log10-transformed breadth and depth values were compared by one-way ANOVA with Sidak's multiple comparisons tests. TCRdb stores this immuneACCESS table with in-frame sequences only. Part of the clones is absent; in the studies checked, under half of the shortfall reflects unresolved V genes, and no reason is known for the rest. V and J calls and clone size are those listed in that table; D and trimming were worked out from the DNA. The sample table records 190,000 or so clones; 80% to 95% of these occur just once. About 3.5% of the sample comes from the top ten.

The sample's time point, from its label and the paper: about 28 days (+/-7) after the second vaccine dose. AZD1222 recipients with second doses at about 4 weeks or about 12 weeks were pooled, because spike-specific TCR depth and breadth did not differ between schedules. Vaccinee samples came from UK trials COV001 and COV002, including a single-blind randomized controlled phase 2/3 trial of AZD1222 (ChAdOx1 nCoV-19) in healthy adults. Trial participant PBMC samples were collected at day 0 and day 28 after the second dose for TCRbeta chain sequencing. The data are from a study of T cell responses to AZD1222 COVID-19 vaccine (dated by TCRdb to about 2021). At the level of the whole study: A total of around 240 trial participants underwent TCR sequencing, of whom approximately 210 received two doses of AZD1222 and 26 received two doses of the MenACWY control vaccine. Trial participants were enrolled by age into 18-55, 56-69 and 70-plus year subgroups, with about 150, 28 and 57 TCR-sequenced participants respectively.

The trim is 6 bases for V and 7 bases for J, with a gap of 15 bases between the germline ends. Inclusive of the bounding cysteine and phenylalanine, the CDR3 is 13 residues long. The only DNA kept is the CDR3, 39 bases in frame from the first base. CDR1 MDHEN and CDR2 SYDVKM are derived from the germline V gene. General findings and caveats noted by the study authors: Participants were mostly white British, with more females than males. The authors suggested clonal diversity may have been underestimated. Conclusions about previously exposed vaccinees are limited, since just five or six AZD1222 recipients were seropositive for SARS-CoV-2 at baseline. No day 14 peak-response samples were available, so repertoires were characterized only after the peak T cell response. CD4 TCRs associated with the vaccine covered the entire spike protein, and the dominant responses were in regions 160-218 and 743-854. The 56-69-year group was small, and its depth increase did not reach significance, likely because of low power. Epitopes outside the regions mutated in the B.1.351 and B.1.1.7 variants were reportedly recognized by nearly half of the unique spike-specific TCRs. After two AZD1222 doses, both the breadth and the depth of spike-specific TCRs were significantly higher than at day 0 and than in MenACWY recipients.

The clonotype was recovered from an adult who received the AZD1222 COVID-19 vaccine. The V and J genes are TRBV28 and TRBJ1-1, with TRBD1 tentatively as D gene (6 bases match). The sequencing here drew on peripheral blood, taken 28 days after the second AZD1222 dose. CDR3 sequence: CASSRGGSLEAFF. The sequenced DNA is TGTGCCAGCAGCAGGGGAGGATCTCTTGAAGCTTTCTTT. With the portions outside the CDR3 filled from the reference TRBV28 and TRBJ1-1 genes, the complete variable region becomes DVKVTQSSRYLVKRTGEKVFLECVQDMDHENMFWYRQDPGLGLRLIYFSYDVKMKEKGDIPEGYSVSREKKERFSLILESASTNQTSMYLCASSRGGSLEAFFGQGTRLTVV.